These 15 T cell receptor beta chains share one sample of origin, sequenced in a study of identical twins. TCRdb used MiXCR to reprocess the 5' RACE reads, holding one entry per CDR3 protein. This sample has fewer than 250,000 distinct CDR3 sequences, with less than 9.5% found just once. Sequences were obtained from memory (CD45RO+) T cells sorted from blood. The origin of the receptors is a woman between 18 and 29 years old in good health.

This clonotype was detected only a few times. The chain couples TRBV20-1 to TRBJ2-3; tentative D call: TRBD2 (5 bases). Germline loops: CDR1 DFQATT, CDR2 SNEGSKA (reference sequence). The length of the CDR3 is 14 residues. The ends were cut back, 6 bases at V and 1 base at J, with 14 bases in the middle. For the CDR3, the DNA is TGCAGTGCAAGGACTCCAAGTCGCACAGATACGCAGTATTTT. Translation: CSARTPSRTDTQYF.

This clonotype was counted a few times. The CDR3 region is CASSGVRGGEQYF. Here the CDR3 DNA reads TGTGCCAGCAGCGGGGTCAGGGGTGGCGAGCAGTACTTC. The rearrangement links TRBV5-6 to TRBJ2-7, with D tentatively TRBD1 (6 bases). V lost 4 bases to trimming and J lost 6 bases, with 14 bases between them. CDR3 length equals 13 residues. Germline CDR1 SGHDT, CDR2 YYEEEE.

Written as DNA, the CDR3 is TGTGCCAGCAGTAAAACCAATGAGCAGTTCTTC. Translating gives CASSKTNEQFF. The V gene is TRBV27, the J gene TRBJ2-1, with D unclear. V lost 5 bases, J lost 6 bases, and 5 bases lay in between. This CDR3 comprises 11 residues. The V gene's germline CDR1 is MNHEY and CDR2 SMNVEV (reference sequence).

V and J are TRBV2 and TRBJ2-2; the D call may be TRBD1 or TRBD2 (6 bases each). This CDR3 comprises 16 residues. Germline CDR1 and CDR2: SNHLY and FYNNEI. Between the trimmed V and J ends, which lost 6 bases and 4 bases, there was a span of 18 bases. The CDR3 protein is CASRRDGGPFTGELFF. The CDR3 DNA sequence: TGTGCCAGCAGGAGGGATGGGGGGCCCTTCACCGGGGAGCTGTTTTTT.

This clonotype was observed many times. V gene TRBV3-1 combines with J gene TRBJ2-1, with D perhaps matching TRBD1 (5 bases). The CDR3 consists of 13 residues. Trimming took off 3 bases at V and 7 bases at J, with 10 bases between the two ends. Germline CDR1 LGHDT, CDR2 YNNKEL (reference sequence). The chain's CDR3 is CASSQGPLNEQFF. The DNA of the CDR3 is TGTGCCAGCAGCCAGGGGCCGCTAAATGAGCAGTTCTTC.

Only a few counts were recorded for this clonotype. The chain joins TRBV6-4 to TRBJ2-3; 10 bases agree with TRBD2. From germline, CDR1 is MRHNA and CDR2 SNTAGT. Trimming at V came to 0 bases and at J to 6 bases, leaving 6 bases not matched to a gene. The CDR3 has 16 amino acids. CDR3 nucleotide sequence: TGTGCCAGCAGTGACTCCAGCGGGGGGGCCTCGGATACGCAGTATTTT. Translated: CASSDSSGGASDTQYF.

This clonotype turned up a few times. The chain has TRBV7-9 and TRBJ1-2; D perhaps matches TRBD1 (6 bases). Trimming removed 8 bases at V and 12 bases at J, with 16 bases between. The CDR3 consists of 11 residues. CDR1 SEHNR and CDR2 FQNEAQ come from the germline V gene (reference sequence). CDR3 nucleotide sequence: TGTGCCAGCGGGGCAGGGGTTGTTCACACCTTC. Its translation is CASGAGVVHTF.

The V and J genes are TRBV24-1 and TRBJ2-5; TRBD2 matches 9 bases. Germline values: CDR1 KGHDR, CDR2 SFDVKD. Trimming at V came to 4 bases and at J to 2 bases, leaving 4 bases not matched to a gene. The CDR3 contains 15 residues. The CDR3 is CATSDVTSGQETQYF. The CDR3 DNA sequence: TGTGCCACCAGTGACGTGACTAGCGGACAAGAGACCCAGTACTTC.

This clonotype occurred a few times. The chain has TRBV6-1 and TRBJ2-7; a possible D gene is TRBD1 (5 bases). Trimming pared 4 bases from V and 0 bases from J, leaving 10 bases between. There are 14 residues in the CDR3. Germline CDR1 and CDR2: MNHNS and SASEGT. CDR3 DNA: TGTGCCAGCAGTGGACAGACAGCCTCCTACGAGCAGTACTTC. Residues: CASSGQTASYEQYF.

This clonotype was detected once. The V and J genes are TRBV20-1 and TRBJ2-7; 13 bases match TRBD2. V dropped 5 bases and J dropped 6; count of bases not matched to a gene: 4. The CDR3 length is 13 residues. CDR1 is DFQATT and CDR2 is SNEGSKA in the germline V gene (reference sequence). The CDR3 sequence: CSARGLAGREQYF. Here the CDR3 DNA reads TGCAGTGCTCGGGGACTAGCGGGACGCGAGCAGTACTTC.

This clonotype occurred many times. This rearrangement joins TRBV5-1 to TRBJ1-2; D is ambiguous. CDR1 is SGHRS, CDR2 YFSETQ, per germline. The CDR3 runs to 18 residues. The V end was cut by 6 bases, the J end by 0 bases, with 24 bases between. CDR3 region: CASMLNPSGGQTNYGYTF. CDR3 bases: TGCGCCAGCATGCTTAATCCCTCGGGAGGCCAAACTAACTATGGCTACACCTTC.

In DNA, the CDR3 is TGTGCCATCTACCGGGACAGCTTTCTCTCTGGGGCCAACGTCCTGACTTTC. Its protein product is CAIYRDSFLSGANVLTF. This chain links TRBV6-2 or TRBV6-3 with TRBJ2-6, with 7 bases that match TRBD1. There are 17 residues in the CDR3. Germline CDR1 reads MNHEY; CDR2 reads SVGEGT. V was pared by 10 bases and J by 0 bases, with 12 bases of the junction left unmatched.

This clonotype was detected only a few times. V gene TRBV7-2 combines with J gene TRBJ1-2; D perhaps matches TRBD1 (5 bases). This CDR3 contains 14 residues. CDR1 is SGHTA and CDR2 is FQGNSA in the germline V gene. V lost 3 bases to trimming and J lost 4 bases, with 12 bases between them. The CDR3 DNA reads as TGTGCCAGCAGCTTGGGGGACGGCGCCTATGGCTACACCTTC. As protein: CASSLGDGAYGYTF.

The V call is TRBV12-3 or TRBV12-4, the J call TRBJ1-1; a weak D match, TRBD1 (5 bases). The CDR3 extends over 13 amino acids. V dropped 4 bases and J dropped 6 bases, with 12 bases sitting between them. The CDR3 protein is CASSSGVRAEAFF. The CDR3 region has the DNA TGTGCCAGCAGTTCGGGGGTACGGGCTGAAGCTTTCTTT.

The J gene is TRBJ1-1, the V gene TRBV12-3 or TRBV12-4, with no clear D. V lost 5 bases and J 5 bases, leaving 9 bases between the germline ends. The CDR3 contains 12 residues. The CDR3 DNA sequence: TGTGCCAGCAGTCCCCTAAGGACTGAAGCTTTCTTT. Its protein product is CASSPLRTEAFF.